A single sample is the source of the 18 T cell receptor beta chains below, sequenced in a study of PD-1 blockade in mismatch repair-deficient tumors (dated by TCRdb to about 2017). Libraries were built with the immunoSEQ multiplex PCR assay. Entries here come from immuneACCESS through TCRdb and include only in-frame sequences with V and J called. Some clones fail to appear in such tables; in the studies checked, an unresolved V gene covers under half of the shortfall, and the cause of the remainder is unknown. Recorded for this sample are tens of thousands of clones; almost 80% of them occurred a single time. 4.5% to 6.5% of the sample belongs to the ten largest clones. The sequenced sample was peripheral blood, obtained 2 weeks after starting pembrolizumab. Receptors originate from an adult with mismatch repair-deficient cancer.

This clone was detected only once. CDR3 in DNA: TGCGCCAGCAGCCAACCGGGACAGGGGACCTACGAGCAGTACTTC. It yields the protein CASSQPGQGTYEQYF. This chain uses TRBV4-1 with TRBJ2-7; 10 bases fit TRBD1. The germline V gene encodes CDR1 MGHRA and CDR2 YSYEKL. V was pared by 2 bases and J by 2 bases, with 3 bases of the junction left unmatched. The CDR3 consists of 15 residues.

The genes are TRBV4-1 and TRBJ2-7; D is perhaps TRBD1 (6 bases). With 1 base removed from V and 3 bases from J, the gap between germline ends came to 13 bases. CDR3 size: 15 residues. Looked up from germline, CDR1 is MGHRA and CDR2 is YSYEKL. CDR3 loop: CASSQVEDSYYEQYF. The CDR3 DNA sequence: TGCGCCAGCAGCCAAGTTGAGGACAGCTACTACGAGCAGTACTTC.

The chain employs TRBV6-6 and TRBJ2-5; D may match TRBD1 or TRBD2 (5 bases each). V lost 4 bases, J lost 5 bases, and 17 bases lay in between. This CDR3 has 15 amino acids. CDR1 MNHNY and CDR2 SVGAGI come from the germline V gene (reference sequence). The CDR3 sequence is CASSSRSGRRETQYF. CDR3 DNA: TGTGCCAGCAGTTCGCGATCGGGGCGGCGGGAGACCCAGTACTTC.

This clone has a handful of counts. V and J are TRBV6-6 and TRBJ1-2; D may be TRBD1 (5 bases). Germline lookup yields CDR1 MNHNY and CDR2 SVGAGI (reference sequence). Trimming pared 4 bases from V and 7 bases from J, leaving 7 bases between. The CDR3 totals 11 residues. CDR3 region: CASSFGGGYTF. CDR3 in DNA: TGTGCCAGCAGTTTTGGGGGTGGCTACACCTTC.

The genes are TRBV30 and TRBJ2-1, with a weak D call TRBD2 (6 bases). The V and J ends lost 5 bases and 6 bases respectively, with 17 bases between them. CDR3 length: 14 residues. Germline lookup yields CDR1 GTSNPN and CDR2 SVGIG (reference sequence). CDR3 DNA: TGTGCCTGGGGGGAACTAGCAGCCGGCAATGAGCAGTTCTTC. Translation: CAWGELAAGNEQFF.

V gene TRBV10-3 combines with J gene TRBJ2-7, with 9 bases aligning to TRBD1. The V gene end was trimmed by 4 bases and the J gene end by 3 bases; junction bases not matched to a gene: 1. The V gene's germline CDR1 is ENHRY and CDR2 SYGVKD. The CDR3 totals 13 residues. Written as DNA, the CDR3 is TGTGCCATCAGTGGGGGACAGGGCTACGAGCAGTACTTC. It yields the protein CAISGGQGYEQYF.

J is TRBJ1-2 and V is TRBV9; D might be TRBD1 (6 bases). The V gene lost 4 bases and the J gene lost 3 bases, with 19 bases spanning the gap. This CDR3 is built from 16 residues. Germline V gene lookup returns CDR1 SGDLS and CDR2 YYNGEE. The CDR3 region is CASSPQAGGYHYGYTF. The CDR3 DNA reads as TGTGCCAGCAGCCCCCAAGCTGGGGGCTACCACTATGGCTACACCTTC.

The chain couples TRBV7-9 to TRBJ2-5, with a possible D match to TRBD2 (5 bases). Germline CDR1 and CDR2: SEHNR and FQNEAQ (reference sequence). The CDR3 covers 16 residues. The V end was cut by 4 bases, the J end by 2 bases, with 17 bases between. DNA of the CDR3: TGTGCCAGCAGCTCCTCGAGGGCCATCCTACAAGAGACCCAGTACTTC. It is translated as CASSSSRAILQETQYF.

CDR3 coding DNA: TGTGCCAGCAGTGAATTAGCGGGGATGAGCACAGATACGCAGTATTTT. It specifies CASSELAGMSTDTQYF. The rearrangement uses TRBV6-1 and TRBJ2-3, with 8 bases identical to TRBD2. V lost 2 bases to trimming and J lost 0 bases; unmatched junction nucleotides: 4. CDR3 length: 16 residues. Germline V gives CDR1 MNHNS, CDR2 SASEGT.

The chain uses TRBV19 and TRBJ1-2; 8 bases map to TRBD1. CDR1 LNHDA and CDR2 SQIVND come from the germline V gene (reference sequence). Trimming removed 6 bases from V and 3 bases from J; junction bases left unmatched: 12. The CDR3 has 16 amino acids. The CDR3 region is CASRRRQGSGDYGYTF. DNA for the CDR3: TGTGCCAGTAGGAGAAGACAGGGGTCGGGGGACTATGGCTACACCTTC.

The chain links TRBV19 to TRBJ2-1; 7 bases agree with TRBD2. V lost 6 bases to trimming and J lost 3 bases; unmatched junction nucleotides: 8. Germline-derived CDR1 and CDR2 are LNHDA and SQIVND (reference sequence). The CDR3 is 15 residues long. The CDR3 loop reads CASRPELAHYNEQFF. DNA for the CDR3: TGTGCCAGTAGACCAGAACTAGCGCACTACAATGAGCAGTTCTTC.

V and J are TRBV10-2 and TRBJ2-1; 7 positions agree with TRBD2. There are 15 residues in the CDR3. V trimming: 8 bases; J trimming: 5 bases; junction bases outside the gene matches: 12. The V gene's germline CDR1 is WSHSY and CDR2 SAAADI. The CDR3 nucleotides read TGCGCCAGCTGGGAGGGAGGCAGGGTTGACAATGAGCAGTTCTTC. It yields the protein CASWEGGRVDNEQFF.

This clone was observed a single time. J is TRBJ2-7 and V is TRBV10-3, with 7 nucleotides matching TRBD2. The trim removed 4 bases at V and 4 bases at J, leaving 4 bases unmatched. CDR1 ENHRY and CDR2 SYGVKD come from the germline V gene. The CDR3 has 13 residues. CDR3 loop: CAISGSSGYEQYF. CDR3 coding DNA: TGTGCCATCAGTGGTTCTAGCGGATACGAGCAGTACTTC.

The chain links TRBV19 to TRBJ1-1, with a weak D call TRBD1 (6 bases). V was shortened by 7 bases and J by 1 base, with 19 bases between the two germline ends. The CDR3 runs 16 residues. Germline assignment: CDR1 LNHDA and CDR2 SQIVND (reference sequence). CDR3 sequence reads: CASTIGGRLGNTEAFF. In nucleotides, the CDR3 is TGTGCCAGTACCATAGGGGGAAGGTTGGGGAACACTGAAGCTTTCTTT.

This clone was seen more than once but under ten times. The V gene is TRBV27, the J gene TRBJ1-5, with TRBD1 matching 8 bases. Germline V gene lookup returns CDR1 MNHEY and CDR2 SMNVEV (reference sequence). V lost 4 bases, J lost 5 bases, and 1 base stayed unmatched. CDR3 length equals 13 residues. The CDR3 bases are TGTGCCAGCAGTTCAGGGGGCCATCAGCCCCAGCATTTT. Protein sequence: CASSSGGHQPQHF.

The chain recombines TRBV30 with TRBJ2-5; D is possibly TRBD1 (6 bases). V dropped 3 bases and J dropped 2 bases, with 13 bases sitting between them. The CDR3 length is 14 residues. From germline, CDR1 is GTSNPN and CDR2 SVGIG (reference sequence). In nucleotides, the CDR3 is TGTGCCTGGAGCCAGGGGCTGAGTCAAGAGACCCAGTACTTC. Translation gives CAWSQGLSQETQYF. Combining the CDR3 with reference TRBV30 and TRBJ2-5 gives the whole variable domain SQTIHQWPATLVQPVGSPLSLECTVEGTSNPNLYWYRQAAGRGLQLLFYSVGIGQISSEVPQNLSASRPQDRQFILSSKKLLLSDSGFYLCAWSQGLSQETQYFGPGTRLLVL.

The genes are TRBV19 and TRBJ2-1; 10 bases fit TRBD2. The CDR3 is 15 amino acids. The germline V gene has CDR1 LNHDA and CDR2 SQIVND (reference sequence). V dropped 5 bases and J dropped 5; count of bases not matched to a gene: 6. CDR3 protein: CASSLGLAPNNEQFF. The CDR3 DNA is TGTGCCAGTAGTTTGGGACTAGCGCCAAACAATGAGCAGTTCTTC. Based on the CDR3 plus reference TRBV19 and TRBJ2-1, the full variable domain is DGGITQSPKYLFRKEGQNVTLSCEQNLNHDAMYWYRQDPGQGLRLIYYSQIVNDFQKGDIAEGYSVSREKKESFPLTVTSAQKNPTAFYLCASSLGLAPNNEQFFGPGTRLTVL.

The rearrangement joins TRBV15 to TRBJ2-1; no definite D call. Trimming stripped 1 base from V and 2 bases from J, with 15 bases between. CDR1 is LNHNV, CDR2 YYDKDF, per germline (reference sequence). This CDR3 is 17 amino acids long. The CDR3, as DNA: TGTGCCACCAGCAGAGTCGTCGGCGCCCATCCCTACAATGAGCAGTTCTTC. This translates into CATSRVVGAHPYNEQFF.